One sample yielded the 23 T cell receptor beta chains listed below, sequenced in a study of identical twins. TCRdb passed the 5' RACE reads through MiXCR, listing each CDR3 protein once. The table lists 1.5 million to 2 million distinct CDR3 sequences, more than 30% of them singletons. Sequencing used cord blood. The receptors shown here come from a newborn girl in good health.

The rearrangement links TRBV27 to TRBJ2-5; no clear D. This CDR3 contains 16 residues. The ends were cut back, 2 bases at V and 1 base at J, with 14 bases in the middle. The germline gives CDR1 MNHEY, CDR2 SMNVEV (reference sequence). DNA of the CDR3: TGTGCCAGCAGTTTAAGGCACCTCAACCTCCAAGAGACCCAGTACTTC. Its protein is CASSLRHLNLQETQYF.

This clonotype showed up many times. The genes are TRBV28 and TRBJ1-2, with TRBD1 as a possible D gene (5 bases). Trimming took off 3 bases at V and 6 bases at J, with 11 bases between the two ends. Germline loops: CDR1 MDHEN, CDR2 SYDVKM. This CDR3 is 13 amino acids long. The CDR3: CASSLGRVNGYTF. CDR3 nucleotides: TGTGCCAGCAGTTTGGGCAGGGTAAATGGCTACACCTTC.

The V and J genes are TRBV7-2 and TRBJ1-2, with 9 nucleotides matching TRBD1. CDR3 length: 16 amino acids. Germline assignment: CDR1 SGHTA and CDR2 FQGNSA. The V segment lost 3 bases and the J segment 2 bases; nucleotides outside the gene matches: 7. This chain's CDR3 is CASSLMGTGFNYGYTF. The DNA for the CDR3 is TGTGCCAGCAGCTTGATGGGGACAGGGTTCAACTATGGCTACACCTTC.

Ten or more counts support this clonotype. The chain couples TRBV7-2 to TRBJ2-1; D is unresolved. Trimming took off 2 bases at V and 5 bases at J, with 7 bases between the two ends. The germline V gene has CDR1 SGHTA and CDR2 FQGNSA. This CDR3 is built from 13 residues. The CDR3 sequence is CASSLSADNEQFF. The CDR3 nucleotides are TGTGCCAGCAGCTTATCCGCTGACAATGAGCAGTTCTTC.

This clonotype was observed a single time. The V and J genes are TRBV5-1 and TRBJ2-3; TRBD2 matches at 13 bases. Germline V gene lookup returns CDR1 SGHRS and CDR2 YFSETQ. The CDR3 runs 19 residues. V was clipped by 0 bases and J by 3 bases; unmatched bases: 10. CDR3 loop: CASSLAILAGGPITDTQYF. DNA of the CDR3: TGCGCCAGCAGCTTGGCCATACTAGCGGGAGGGCCGATAACAGATACGCAGTATTTT.

CDR3 DNA sequence: TGTGCCAGCAAGGGGTCTGGGGACTACAATGAGCAGTTCTTC. Residues: CASKGSGDYNEQFF. The rearrangement uses TRBV2 and TRBJ2-1; D is perhaps TRBD1 (5 bases). CDR3 length: 14 residues. Germline CDR1 is SNHLY and CDR2 is FYNNEI. V was clipped by 7 bases and J by 3 bases, with 13 bases between them.

The chain links TRBV20-1 to TRBJ2-7; no clear D gene. The CDR3 is 13 amino acids. Between the trimmed V and J ends, which lost 5 bases and 0 bases, there was a span of 11 bases. The germline gives CDR1 DFQATT, CDR2 SNEGSKA (reference sequence). CDR3 protein: CSAGWASSYEQYF. The CDR3 DNA is TGCAGTGCTGGTTGGGCCAGCTCCTACGAGCAGTACTTC.

V usage is TRBV9 and J usage is TRBJ1-2; possible D gene TRBD1, 5 bases. Trimming removed 0 bases from V and 5 bases from J, with 17 bases in between. This CDR3 has 16 residues. CDR1 is SGDLS, CDR2 YYNGEE, per germline. CDR3 amino acids: CASSVEGSGIPYGYTF. CDR3 nucleotide sequence: TGTGCCAGCAGCGTAGAGGGGTCGGGGATACCGTATGGCTACACCTTC.

The V and J genes are TRBV20-1 and TRBJ2-2, with D uncertain. V lost 2 bases to trimming and J lost 4 bases, with 17 bases between them. The germline V gene encodes CDR1 DFQATT and CDR2 SNEGSKA (reference sequence). This CDR3 has 16 amino acids. The CDR3 sequence: CSARPSRQNPTGELFF. The CDR3 nucleotides are TGCAGTGCTAGACCAAGTAGGCAGAACCCCACCGGGGAGCTGTTTTTT.

The rearrangement links TRBV28 to TRBJ1-4; no reliable D call. V dropped 3 bases and J dropped 11 bases, with 13 bases sitting between them. This CDR3 comprises 13 residues. Germline CDR1 and CDR2: MDHEN and SYDVKM. The CDR3 DNA follows: TGTGCCAGCAGTTTTCAGCCCGGAAAGAAACTGTTTTTT. Encoded protein: CASSFQPGKKLFF.

The gene calls are TRBV18 and TRBJ2-3; 8 bases map to TRBD1. Germline V lookup: CDR1 KGHSH, CDR2 LQKENI. The junction had 6 bases not matched to a gene; V was cut back by 4 bases and J by 0 bases. CDR3 length equals 16 residues. This CDR3 reads CASSLRDRSSTDTQYF. In DNA, the CDR3 is TGTGCCAGCTCACTCCGGGACAGGTCGAGCACAGATACGCAGTATTTT.

The genes are TRBV15 and TRBJ1-5, with D unresolved. The germline V gene encodes CDR1 LNHNV and CDR2 YYDKDF (reference sequence). CDR3 length: 13 residues. V lost 4 bases and J 2 bases, leaving 6 bases between the germline ends. The CDR3 sequence is CATSTIRNQPQHF. Here the CDR3 DNA reads TGTGCCACCAGCACGATTCGCAATCAGCCCCAGCATTTT.

The rearrangement uses TRBV5-1 and TRBJ2-1, with D possibly matching TRBD2 (6 bases). CDR3 length: 15 amino acids. The germline gives CDR1 SGHRS, CDR2 YFSETQ. V lost 0 bases and J lost 2, with 9 bases in between. CDR3 in amino acids: CASSLERATYNEQFF. CDR3 coding DNA: TGCGCCAGCAGCTTGGAGCGGGCGACCTACAATGAGCAGTTCTTC.

The genes are TRBV7-2 and TRBJ2-3; weak D call: TRBD2 (6 bases). V lost 5 bases and J lost 0, with 15 bases in between. This CDR3 is 16 amino acids long. Germline V gives CDR1 SGHTA, CDR2 FQGNSA. The CDR3 loop reads CASSGRTTPSTDTQYF. The CDR3 bases are TGTGCCAGCAGCGGCCGGACTACTCCTAGCACAGATACGCAGTATTTT.

This rearrangement joins TRBV27 to TRBJ1-2; D may be TRBD1 (6 bases). The V end lost 5 bases, the J end lost 0 bases, and 13 bases lay between the germline ends. Germline V gives CDR1 MNHEY, CDR2 SMNVEV (reference sequence). The CDR3 extends over 15 amino acids. CDR3 protein: CASSPREGANYGYTF. DNA for the CDR3: TGTGCCAGCAGTCCCAGGGAGGGGGCTAACTATGGCTACACCTTC.

This clonotype was observed a handful of times. This sequence joins TRBV29-1 and TRBJ2-5; D is perhaps TRBD1 or TRBD2 (5 bases each). Germline loops: CDR1 SQVTM, CDR2 ANQGSEA. CDR3 length: 9 residues. The germline V and J ends were trimmed by 6 bases and 13 bases, with 12 bases remaining between them. CDR3 sequence (DNA): TGCAGCGTGGACCGGGACGGGTACTTC. Amino acids: CSVDRDGYF. The entire variable domain, with the rest obtained from reference TRBV29-1 and TRBJ2-5, is as follows: SAVISQKPSRDICQRGTSLTIQCQVDSQVTMMFWYRQQPGQSLTLIATANQGSEATYESGFVIDKFPISRPNLTFSTLTVSNMSPEDSSIYLCSVDRDGYFGPGTRLLVL.

CDR3 sequence: CAGRDRGGFNYGYTF. The CDR3 nucleotides are TGTGCCGGTCGGGACAGGGGGGGATTTAACTATGGCTACACCTTC. The chain has TRBV2 and TRBJ1-2; 11 bases fit TRBD1. CDR3 length equals 15 residues. The trim removed 11 bases at V and 1 base at J, leaving 9 bases unmatched. The germline V gene has CDR1 SNHLY and CDR2 FYNNEI.

This rearrangement joins TRBV20-1 to TRBJ2-5; 9 positions match TRBD2. Germline trimming cut 3 bases from V and 2 bases from J; bases unmatched to any gene: 10. Germline CDR1 and CDR2: DFQATT and SNEGSKA (reference sequence). The CDR3 runs 16 residues. Written as DNA, the CDR3 is TGCAGTGCTAGGGGCGTAGCGGGAGTTTGGCAAGAGACCCAGTACTTC. Translated: CSARGVAGVWQETQYF.

The J gene is TRBJ2-1, the V gene TRBV4-1; tentative D call: TRBD2 (5 bases). From germline, CDR1 is MGHRA and CDR2 YSYEKL. The CDR3 sequence is 14 residues long. Trimming took off 1 base at V and 8 bases at J, with 12 bases between the two ends. The CDR3 DNA reads as TGCGCCAGCAGCCAAGTAGCGTTATCCTATGAGCAGTTCTTC. Protein: CASSQVALSYEQFF.

The V gene is TRBV5-8, the J gene TRBJ1-5; D unresolved. V lost 4 bases to trimming and J lost 7 bases, with 6 bases between them. The CDR3 loop spans 11 amino acids. The germline V gene has CDR1 SGHTS and CDR2 YDEGEE. CDR3: CASSPQQPQHF. CDR3 sequence (DNA): TGTGCCAGCAGCCCCCAGCAGCCCCAGCATTTT.

The sample holds one count of this clonotype. The V and J genes are TRBV29-1 and TRBJ1-1; 7 bases align to TRBD1. Germline CDR1 is SQVTM and CDR2 is ANQGSEA. V trimming: 4 bases; J trimming: 3 bases; junction bases outside the gene matches: 5. The CDR3 extends over 13 amino acids. CDR3 nucleotide sequence: TGCAGCGTTGCGCTCAGGGGGGACACTGAAGCTTTCTTT. Its translation: CSVALRGDTEAFF.

Notes on this clonotype: Possible read error: a much larger clone is one base away. The chain is built from TRBV2 and TRBJ2-7; 9 nucleotides line up with TRBD1. With 4 bases clipped from V and 1 base from J, the junction kept 5 bases outside the gene matches. This CDR3 spans 15 amino acids. Germline loops: CDR1 SNHLY, CDR2 FYNNEI. The CDR3 here is CASSATGTGSYEQYF. The CDR3 coding sequence is TGTGCCAGCAGTGCCACCGGGACAGGGTCCTACGAGCAGTACTTC.

This clonotype showed up many times. CDR3 sequence (DNA): TGTGCCAGCAGCTTAGCTGTTAGGTACGAGCAGTACTTC. Translation gives CASSLAVRYEQYF. This chain connects TRBV7-2 to TRBJ2-7; no reliable D call. Germline V gives CDR1 SGHTA, CDR2 FQGNSA. The CDR3 has 13 residues. Deletions cut 0 bases from V and 4 bases from J, with 7 bases between.